The clone carrying this TCR beta chain has a handful of counts. The ends lost 2 bases at V and 4 bases at J; junction bases unmatched: 6. The CDR3 consists of 16 residues. Germline lookup yields CDR1 MNHNY and CDR2 SVGAGI (reference sequence). TCRdb recomputed calls from the RT-PCR reads with MiXCR, one row per CDR3 protein. The repertoire has about 680,000 distinct CDR3 sequences, 14% of them found once; the top ten carry 3.6%. The sequencing sample was made of memory CD4+ T cells from blood. The chain combines TRBV6-6 with TRBJ2-2, with 8 bases lining up with TRBD1. This sequence was found in a female donor in good health, serving as a healthy control. The CDR3 is CASSYDAGTGTGELFF. CDR3 DNA: TGTGCCAGCAGTTACGACGCCGGGACAGGCACCGGGGAGCTGTTTTTT.